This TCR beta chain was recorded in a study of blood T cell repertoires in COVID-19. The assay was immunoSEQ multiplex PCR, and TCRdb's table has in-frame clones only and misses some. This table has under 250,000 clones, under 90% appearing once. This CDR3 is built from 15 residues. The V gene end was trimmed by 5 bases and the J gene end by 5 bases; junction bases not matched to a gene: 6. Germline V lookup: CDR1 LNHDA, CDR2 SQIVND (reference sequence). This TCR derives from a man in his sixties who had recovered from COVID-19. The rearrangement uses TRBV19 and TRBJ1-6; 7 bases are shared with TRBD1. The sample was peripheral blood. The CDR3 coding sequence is TGTGCCAGTAGTGGAAGGGGGCAAAATAATTCACCCCTCCACTTT. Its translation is CASSGRGQNNSPLHF.